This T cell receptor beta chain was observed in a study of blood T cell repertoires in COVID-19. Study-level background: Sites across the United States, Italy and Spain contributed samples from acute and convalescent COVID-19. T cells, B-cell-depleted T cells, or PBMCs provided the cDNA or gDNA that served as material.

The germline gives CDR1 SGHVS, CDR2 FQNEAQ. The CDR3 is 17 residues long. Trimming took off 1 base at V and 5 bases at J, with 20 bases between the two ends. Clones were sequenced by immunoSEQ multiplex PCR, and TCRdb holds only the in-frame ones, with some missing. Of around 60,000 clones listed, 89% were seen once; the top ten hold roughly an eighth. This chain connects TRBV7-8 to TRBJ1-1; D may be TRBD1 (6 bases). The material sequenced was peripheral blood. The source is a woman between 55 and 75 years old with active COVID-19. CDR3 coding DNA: TGTGCCAGCAGCTTAGGCGGAGTGGGGGGGCGCGGAACTGAAGCTTTCTTT. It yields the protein CASSLGGVGGRGTEAFF.